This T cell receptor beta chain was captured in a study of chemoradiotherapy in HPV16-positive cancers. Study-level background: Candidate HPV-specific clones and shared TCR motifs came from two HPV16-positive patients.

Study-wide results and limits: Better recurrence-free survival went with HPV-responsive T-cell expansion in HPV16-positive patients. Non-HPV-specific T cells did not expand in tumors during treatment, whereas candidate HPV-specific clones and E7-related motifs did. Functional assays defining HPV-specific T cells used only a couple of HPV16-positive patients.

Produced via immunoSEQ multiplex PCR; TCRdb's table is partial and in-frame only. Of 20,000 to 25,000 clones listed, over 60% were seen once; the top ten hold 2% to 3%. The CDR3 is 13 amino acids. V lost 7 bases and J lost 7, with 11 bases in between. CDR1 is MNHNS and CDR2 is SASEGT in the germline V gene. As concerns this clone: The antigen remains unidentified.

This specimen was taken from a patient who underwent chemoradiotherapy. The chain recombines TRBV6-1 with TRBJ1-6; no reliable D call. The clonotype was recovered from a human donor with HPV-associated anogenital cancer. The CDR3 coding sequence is TGTGCCAGCATGAGCCTGGGCAATTCACCCCTCCACTTT. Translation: CASMSLGNSPLHF.